This TCR beta chain is drawn from a study of T cells in women clearing cervical HPV infection. Study in general: Blood came at first lesion visit for cases, post-clearance for controls. HLA type stays a possible confounder, typing being limited. Study conclusions and caveats: Cases carried less TRBV6-7 than controls: about 0.1% versus 0.15%.

Some clones are missing from TCRdb's copy, which holds only in-frame ones; the method was immunoSEQ multiplex PCR. Its table lists 30,000 or so clones. Worth noting for this clone: The antigen remains undetermined. The CDR3 end falls 3 residues outside the read, so it is completed with the germline J gene.

The CDR3 loop spans 14 amino acids. Germline CDR1 is SGHRS and CDR2 is YFSETQ. The rearrangement links TRBV5-1 to TRBJ1-2, with 7 bases identical to TRBD1. This receptor was taken from a woman between 18 and 75 years old with a cervical HPV16 infection that either progressed to CIN3+ or cleared (not recorded which). The sample was blood buffy coat. CDR3 region: CASSVRGMADTYTF. The CDR3 bases that were read are TGCGCCAGCAGCGTCAGGGGGATGGCAGATACC.